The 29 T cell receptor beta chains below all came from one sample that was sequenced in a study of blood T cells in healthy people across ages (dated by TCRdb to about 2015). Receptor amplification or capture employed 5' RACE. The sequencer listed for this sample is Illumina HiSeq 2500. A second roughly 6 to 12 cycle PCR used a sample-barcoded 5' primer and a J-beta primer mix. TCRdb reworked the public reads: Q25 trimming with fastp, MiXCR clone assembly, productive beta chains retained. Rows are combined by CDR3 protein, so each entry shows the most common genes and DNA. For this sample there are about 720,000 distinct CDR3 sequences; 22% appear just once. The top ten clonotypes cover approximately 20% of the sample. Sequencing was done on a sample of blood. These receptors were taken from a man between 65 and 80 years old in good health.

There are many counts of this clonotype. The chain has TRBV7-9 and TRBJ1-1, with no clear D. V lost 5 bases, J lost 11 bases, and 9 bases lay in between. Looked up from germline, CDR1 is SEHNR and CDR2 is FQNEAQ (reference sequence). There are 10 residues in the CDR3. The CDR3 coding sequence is TGTGCCAGCAGCCAAGTCGGGGCTTTCTTT. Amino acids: CASSQVGAFF.

CDR3 region: CASSLRDPRGTDTQYF. The CDR3 coding sequence is TGTGCCAGCAGCTTACGGGACCCGCGGGGGACAGATACGCAGTATTTT. V usage is TRBV11-2 and J usage is TRBJ2-3; the match to TRBD2 covers 7 bases. The CDR3 runs 16 residues. V trimming: 2 bases; J trimming: 3 bases; junction bases outside the gene matches: 8. The germline V gene has CDR1 SGHAT and CDR2 FQNNGV.

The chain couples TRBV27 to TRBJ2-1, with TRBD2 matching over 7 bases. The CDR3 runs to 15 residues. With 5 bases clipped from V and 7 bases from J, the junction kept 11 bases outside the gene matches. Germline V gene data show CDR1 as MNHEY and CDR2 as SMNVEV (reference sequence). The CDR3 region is CASSRILGGGNEQFF. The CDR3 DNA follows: TGTGCCAGCAGTCGAATATTGGGGGGGGGAAATGAGCAGTTCTTC.

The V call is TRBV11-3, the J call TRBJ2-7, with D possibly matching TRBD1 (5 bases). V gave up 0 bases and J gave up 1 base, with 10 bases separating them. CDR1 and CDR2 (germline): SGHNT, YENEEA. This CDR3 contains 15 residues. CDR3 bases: TGTGCCAGCAGCTTAGAGGCAGGGCCTTCCTACGAGCAGTACTTC. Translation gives CASSLEAGPSYEQYF.

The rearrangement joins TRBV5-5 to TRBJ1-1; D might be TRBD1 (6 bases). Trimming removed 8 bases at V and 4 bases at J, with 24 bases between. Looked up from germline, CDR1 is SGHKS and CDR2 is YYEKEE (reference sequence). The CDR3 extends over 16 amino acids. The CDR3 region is CASSGGPSQGGTEAFF. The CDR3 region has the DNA TGTGCCAGTAGCGGAGGCCCTTCCCAAGGGGGCACTGAAGCTTTCTTT.

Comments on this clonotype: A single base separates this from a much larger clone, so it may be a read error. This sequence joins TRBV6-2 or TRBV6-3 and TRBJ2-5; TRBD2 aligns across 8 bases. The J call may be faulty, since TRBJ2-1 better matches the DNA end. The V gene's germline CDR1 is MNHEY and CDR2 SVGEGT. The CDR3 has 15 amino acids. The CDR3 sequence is CASVGKAGGCNEQFF. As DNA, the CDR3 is TGTGCCAGCGTCGGAAAGGCGGGGGGATGCAATGAGCAGTTCTTC.

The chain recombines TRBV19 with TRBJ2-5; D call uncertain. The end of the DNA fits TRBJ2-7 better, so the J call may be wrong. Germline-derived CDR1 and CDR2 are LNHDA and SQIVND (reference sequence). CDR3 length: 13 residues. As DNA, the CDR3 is TGTGCCAGTAGGAAAACAGAGTCCTACGAGCAGTACTTC. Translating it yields CASRKTESYEQYF.

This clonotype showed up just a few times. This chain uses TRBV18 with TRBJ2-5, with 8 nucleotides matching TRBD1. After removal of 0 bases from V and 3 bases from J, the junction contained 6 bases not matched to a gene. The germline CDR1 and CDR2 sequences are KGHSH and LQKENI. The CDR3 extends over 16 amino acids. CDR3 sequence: CASSPPVGQGKETQYF. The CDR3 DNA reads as TGTGCCAGCTCACCACCGGTTGGACAGGGCAAAGAGACCCAGTACTTC. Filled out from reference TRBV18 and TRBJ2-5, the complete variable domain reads NAGVMQNPRHLVRRRGQEARLRCSPMKGHSHVYWYRQLPEEGLKFMVYLQKENIIDESGMPKERFSAEFPKEGPSILRIQQVVRGDSAAYFCASSPPVGQGKETQYFGPGTRLLVL.

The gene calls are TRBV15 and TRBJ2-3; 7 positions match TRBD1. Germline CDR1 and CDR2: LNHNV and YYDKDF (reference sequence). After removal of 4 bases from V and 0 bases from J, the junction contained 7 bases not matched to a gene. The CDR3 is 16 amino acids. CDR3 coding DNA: TGTGCCACCAGCAAAAGGACAGGCGCTAGCACAGATACGCAGTATTTT. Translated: CATSKRTGASTDTQYF.

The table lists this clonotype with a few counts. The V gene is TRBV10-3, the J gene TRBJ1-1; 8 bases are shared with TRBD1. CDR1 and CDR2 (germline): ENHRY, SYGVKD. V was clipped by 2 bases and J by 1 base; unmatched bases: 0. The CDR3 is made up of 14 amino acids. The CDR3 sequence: CAISEGQGNTEAFF. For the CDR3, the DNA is TGTGCCATCAGTGAGGGACAGGGGAACACTGAAGCTTTCTTT.

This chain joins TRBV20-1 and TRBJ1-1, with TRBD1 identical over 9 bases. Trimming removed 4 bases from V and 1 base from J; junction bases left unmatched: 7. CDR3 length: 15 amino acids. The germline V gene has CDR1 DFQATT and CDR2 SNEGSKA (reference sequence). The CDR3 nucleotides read TGCAGTGCTAAAATTACAGGGGGCTCGAACACTGAAGCTTTCTTT. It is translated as CSAKITGGSNTEAFF.

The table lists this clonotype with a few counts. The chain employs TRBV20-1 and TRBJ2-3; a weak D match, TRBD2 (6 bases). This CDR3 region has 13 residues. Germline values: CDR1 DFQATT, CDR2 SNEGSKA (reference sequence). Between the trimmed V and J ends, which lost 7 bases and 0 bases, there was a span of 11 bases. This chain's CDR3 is CSGSRGSTDTQYF. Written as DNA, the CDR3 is TGCAGTGGGTCGCGGGGAAGCACAGATACGCAGTATTTT.

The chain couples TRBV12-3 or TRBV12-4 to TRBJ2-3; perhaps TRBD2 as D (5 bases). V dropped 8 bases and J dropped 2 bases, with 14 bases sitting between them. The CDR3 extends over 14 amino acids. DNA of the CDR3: TGTGCCAGCTCCGGGAAGGTGACCACAGATACGCAGTATTTT. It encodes CASSGKVTTDTQYF.

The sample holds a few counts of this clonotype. CDR3 sequence: CASRTSGGRSGELFF. The CDR3 DNA reads TGTGCCAGCAGGACAAGCGGGGGGAGGTCCGGGGAGCTGTTTTTT. V and J are TRBV6-6 and TRBJ2-2; 9 bases map to TRBD2. Germline CDR1 reads MNHNY; CDR2 reads SVGAGI (reference sequence). The CDR3 loop spans 15 amino acids. V gave up 6 bases and J gave up 6 bases; unmatched junction bases: 8.

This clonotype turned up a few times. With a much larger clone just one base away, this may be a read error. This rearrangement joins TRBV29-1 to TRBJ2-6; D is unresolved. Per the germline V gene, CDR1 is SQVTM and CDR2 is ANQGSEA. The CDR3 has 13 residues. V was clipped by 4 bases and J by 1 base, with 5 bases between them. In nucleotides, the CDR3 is TGCAGCGTTGGAGAGTCTGGGGCCAACGTCCTGACTTTC. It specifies CSVGESGANVLTF.

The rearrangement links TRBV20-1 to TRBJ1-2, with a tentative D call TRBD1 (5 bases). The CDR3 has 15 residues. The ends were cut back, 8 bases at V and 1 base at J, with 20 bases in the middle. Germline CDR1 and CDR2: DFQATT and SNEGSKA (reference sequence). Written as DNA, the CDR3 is TGCAGTCCTCCGACCGGGACGGCCGGTAACTATGGCTACACCTTC. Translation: CSPPTGTAGNYGYTF.

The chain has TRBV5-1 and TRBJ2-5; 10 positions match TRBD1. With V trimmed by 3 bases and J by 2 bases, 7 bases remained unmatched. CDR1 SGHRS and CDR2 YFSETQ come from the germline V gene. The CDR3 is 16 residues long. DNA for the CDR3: TGCGCCAGCAGCTCGGGACAGGGGCGTTTACAAGAGACCCAGTACTTC. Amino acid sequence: CASSSGQGRLQETQYF.

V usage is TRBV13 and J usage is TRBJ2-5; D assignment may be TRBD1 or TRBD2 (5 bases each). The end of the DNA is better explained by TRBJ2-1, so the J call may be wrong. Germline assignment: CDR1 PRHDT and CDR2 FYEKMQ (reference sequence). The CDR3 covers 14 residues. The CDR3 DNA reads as TGTGCCAGCAGCGAAGGGACGGTTAGAAATGAGCAGTTCTTC. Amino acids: CASSEGTVRNEQFF.

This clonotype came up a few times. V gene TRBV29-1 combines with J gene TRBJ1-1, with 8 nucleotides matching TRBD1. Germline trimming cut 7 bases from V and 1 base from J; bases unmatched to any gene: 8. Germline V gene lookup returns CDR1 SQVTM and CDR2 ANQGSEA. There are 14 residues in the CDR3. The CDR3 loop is CSAKRTGRNTEAFF. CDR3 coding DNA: TGCAGCGCAAAACGGACAGGGAGGAACACTGAAGCTTTCTTT.

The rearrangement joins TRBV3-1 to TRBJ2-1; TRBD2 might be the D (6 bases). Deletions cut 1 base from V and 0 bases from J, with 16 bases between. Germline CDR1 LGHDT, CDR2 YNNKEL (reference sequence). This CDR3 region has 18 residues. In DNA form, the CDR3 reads TGTGCCAGCAGCCAAGTTTGGGAAAGGAGGGGCTCCTACAATGAGCAGTTCTTC. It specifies CASSQVWERRGSYNEQFF.

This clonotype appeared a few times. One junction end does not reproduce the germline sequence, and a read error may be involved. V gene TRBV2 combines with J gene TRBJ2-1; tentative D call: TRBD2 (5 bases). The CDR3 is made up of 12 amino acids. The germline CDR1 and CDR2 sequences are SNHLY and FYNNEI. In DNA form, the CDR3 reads TGTGCCAGCAGGGAAGGACTCAATGAGCAGTTCTTC. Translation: CASREGLNEQFF.

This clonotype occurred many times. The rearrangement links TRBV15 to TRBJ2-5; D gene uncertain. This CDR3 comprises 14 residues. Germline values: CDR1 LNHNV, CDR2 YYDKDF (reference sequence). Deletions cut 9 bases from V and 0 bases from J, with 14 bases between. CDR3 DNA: TGTGCCACGCGCGTCAGTCAAAACCAAGAGACCCAGTACTTC. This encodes CATRVSQNQETQYF.

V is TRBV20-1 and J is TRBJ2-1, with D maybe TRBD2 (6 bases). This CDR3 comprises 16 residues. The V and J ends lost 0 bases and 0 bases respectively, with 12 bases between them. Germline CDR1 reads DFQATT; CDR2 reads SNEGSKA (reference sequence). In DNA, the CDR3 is TGCAGTGCTAGAGATAGGGGACTGAGCTCCTACAATGAGCAGTTCTTC. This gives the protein CSARDRGLSSYNEQFF.

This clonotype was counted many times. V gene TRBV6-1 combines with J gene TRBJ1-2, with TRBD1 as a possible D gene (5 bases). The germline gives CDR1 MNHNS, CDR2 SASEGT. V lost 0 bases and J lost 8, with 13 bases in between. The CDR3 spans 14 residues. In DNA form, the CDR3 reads TGTGCCAGCAGTGAAGCAGGGGTGGTTCGAGGCTACACCTTC. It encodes CASSEAGVVRGYTF.

CDR3 in amino acids: CSASIVSGENNEQFF. CDR3 bases: TGCAGTGCTAGTATAGTTTCGGGGGAAAACAATGAGCAGTTCTTC. The chain combines TRBV20-1 with TRBJ2-1; D is perhaps TRBD2 (6 bases). The germline CDR1 and CDR2 sequences are DFQATT and SNEGSKA (reference sequence). CDR3 length: 15 residues. With 3 bases removed from V and 5 bases from J, the gap between germline ends came to 17 bases.

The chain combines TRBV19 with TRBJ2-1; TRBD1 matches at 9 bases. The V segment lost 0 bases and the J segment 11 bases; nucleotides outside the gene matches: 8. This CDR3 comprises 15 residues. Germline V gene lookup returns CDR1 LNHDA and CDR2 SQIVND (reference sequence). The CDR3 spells CASSIDTRDRDKQFF. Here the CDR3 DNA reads TGTGCCAGTAGTATAGATACGCGGGACAGGGATAAGCAGTTCTTC.

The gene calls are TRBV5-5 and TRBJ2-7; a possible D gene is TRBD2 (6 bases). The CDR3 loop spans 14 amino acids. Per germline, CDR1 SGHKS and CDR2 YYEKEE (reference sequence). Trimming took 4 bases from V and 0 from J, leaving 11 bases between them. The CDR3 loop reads CASSPWDFSYEQYF. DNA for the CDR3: TGTGCCAGCAGCCCATGGGACTTCTCCTACGAGCAGTACTTC.

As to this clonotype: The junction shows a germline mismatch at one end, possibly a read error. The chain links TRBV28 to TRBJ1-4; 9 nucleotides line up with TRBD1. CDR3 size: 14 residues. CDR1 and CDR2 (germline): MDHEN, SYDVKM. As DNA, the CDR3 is TGTGCCAGCAGAGTCGAGGACAGGGGTGAAAAACTGCTTTTT. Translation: CASRVEDRGEKLLF.

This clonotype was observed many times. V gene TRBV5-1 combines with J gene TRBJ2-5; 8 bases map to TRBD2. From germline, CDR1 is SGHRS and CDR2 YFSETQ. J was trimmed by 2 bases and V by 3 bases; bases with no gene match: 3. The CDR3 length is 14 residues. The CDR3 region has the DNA TGCGCCAGCAGCTCGGTAGCGGGACAAGAGACCCAGTACTTC. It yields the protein CASSSVAGQETQYF.